The source of this T cell receptor (beta chain) is a study of vaccination and CD4 T cells after COVID-19. Noted treatment: approximately nine-day PBMC culture with coronavirus spike peptide pools or control peptides (ViraFEST assay). Trimming shortened V by 5 bases and J by 2 bases, and 16 bases separated the two germline ends. The CDR3 length is 17 residues. The germline V gene encodes CDR1 MNHEY and CDR2 SMNVEV (reference sequence). Of note for this clonotype: Its specificity is not known.

Cultured CD4+ T-cell DNA underwent Oncomine TCR Beta short-read sequencing. TCRdb processed the PCR reads anew with MiXCR; each CDR3 protein has one entry. Here the sample spans just under 20,000 distinct CDR3 sequences, around 58% being singletons. Sequencing used CD4+ T cells from blood, cultured in vitro. This TCR was sampled from a human donor who had recovered from COVID-19. The genes are TRBV27 and TRBJ1-6; a weak D match, TRBD1 (6 bases). In DNA, the CDR3 is TGTGCCAGCAGTCTACGAGGCAGGGGCCCCTATAATTCACCCCTCCACTTT. Protein: CASSLRGRGPYNSPLHF.